Listed here are 12 T cell receptor beta chains from one sample, sequenced in a study of cytomegalovirus exposure and HLA in healthy donors. PCR employed 60 Vbeta and 13 Jbeta primers. Only in-frame clones appear in the TCRdb table, and some are missing; sequencing was by immunoSEQ multiplex PCR. Of 95,000 to 100,000 clones in the sample, around 77% were seen once. Sequenced input: PBMCs. The receptors shown here come from a woman aged 60-75 years in good health and CMV-seropositive.

The chain recombines TRBV6-1 with TRBJ2-1; D possibly corresponds to TRBD2 (5 bases). The length of the CDR3 is 15 residues. V lost 7 bases, J lost 2 bases, and 15 bases lay in between. The germline CDR1 and CDR2 sequences are MNHNS and SASEGT. The CDR3: CASTRRPGPYNEQFF. CDR3 in DNA: TGTGCCAGCACCCGGAGGCCCGGCCCCTACAATGAGCAGTTCTTC.

V is TRBV7-2 and J is TRBJ2-2; possible D gene TRBD2, 5 bases. Looked up from germline, CDR1 is SGHTA and CDR2 is FQGNSA. V lost 1 base, J lost 5 bases, and 11 bases lay in between. This CDR3 comprises 15 residues. Written as DNA, the CDR3 is TGTGCCAGCAGCTTAGGAGGGAGAGGTACCGGGGAGCTGTTTTTT. This gives the protein CASSLGGRGTGELFF.

The chain is built from TRBV5-1 and TRBJ1-1, with a weak D call TRBD1 (6 bases). Trimming removed 0 bases at V and 2 bases at J, with 14 bases between. The CDR3 length is 16 residues. Germline V gene lookup returns CDR1 SGHRS and CDR2 YFSETQ. CDR3 sequence: CASSLAARQANTEAFF. CDR3 in DNA: TGCGCCAGCAGCTTGGCCGCGAGACAGGCTAACACTGAAGCTTTCTTT.

This chain connects TRBV10-3 to TRBJ2-5, with TRBD2 matching 8 bases. The V gene end was trimmed by 5 bases and the J gene end by 5 bases; junction bases not matched to a gene: 13. CDR1 is ENHRY and CDR2 is SYGVKD in the germline V gene. The CDR3 is 16 amino acids. The CDR3 loop is CAISNPRAGEGETQYF. The CDR3 DNA sequence: TGTGCCATCAGTAACCCCCGAGCGGGAGAGGGGGAGACCCAGTACTTC.

This clone was found many times. V and J are TRBV2 and TRBJ2-7; 11 bases agree with TRBD1. Trimming at V came to 4 bases and at J to 4 bases, leaving 6 bases not matched to a gene. The V gene's germline CDR1 is SNHLY and CDR2 FYNNEI. The CDR3 covers 15 residues. CDR3 amino acids: CASSVSDRGPYEQYF. Here the CDR3 DNA reads TGTGCCAGCAGTGTTTCGGACAGGGGGCCGTACGAGCAGTACTTC. Based on the CDR3 plus reference TRBV2 and TRBJ2-7, the full variable domain is EPEVTQTPSHQVTQMGQEVILRCVPISNHLYFYWYRQILGQKVEFLVSFYNNEISEKSEIFDDQFSVERPDGSNFTLKIRSTKLEDSAMYFCASSVSDRGPYEQYFGPGTRLTVT.

The chain employs TRBV21-1 and TRBJ1-4. TRBV21-1 is assigned pseudogene status. The CDR3 consists of 15 residues. For the CDR3, the DNA is TGTGCCAGCATGCCGACCTGGGGAGGTAATGAAAAACTGTTTTTT. It specifies CASMPTWGGNEKLFF.

This clone was observed once. The chain employs TRBV29-1 and TRBJ2-3, with a possible D match to TRBD2 (6 bases). V gave up 5 bases and J gave up 4 bases, with 22 bases separating them. The CDR3 contains 16 residues. Germline loops: CDR1 SQVTM, CDR2 ANQGSEA. DNA of the CDR3: TGCAGCGTTACCACTAGTCGGGGCGGGGAAGCAGATACGCAGTATTTT. Amino acids: CSVTTSRGGEADTQYF.

The chain has TRBV19 and TRBJ2-1, with unresolved D. This CDR3 contains 14 residues. Germline V lookup: CDR1 LNHDA, CDR2 SQIVND (reference sequence). V was trimmed by 3 bases and J by 8 bases, leaving 14 bases between them. The CDR3 DNA follows: TGTGCCAGTAGTATTGTTCTAAGCGAAGATGAGCAGTTCTTC. Amino acids: CASSIVLSEDEQFF.

The chain couples TRBV10-2 to TRBJ1-1; tentative D call: TRBD1 (5 bases). Germline V gives CDR1 WSHSY, CDR2 SAAADI. Trimming took 5 bases from V and 3 from J, leaving 22 bases between them. The CDR3 runs 17 residues. This chain's CDR3 is CASSSTAGPSIYTEAFF. DNA for the CDR3: TGCGCCAGCAGTTCCACAGCGGGACCCTCCATTTACACTGAAGCTTTCTTT.

This CDR3 is CASSPTLGPVYNEQFF. The CDR3 bases are TGTGCCAGCAGCCCTACACTAGGACCGGTTTACAATGAGCAGTTCTTC. The chain has TRBV7-3 and TRBJ2-1, with D tentatively TRBD2 (5 bases). Germline CDR1 SGHTA, CDR2 FQGTGA. The V end lost 5 bases, the J end lost 4 bases, and 18 bases lay between the germline ends. This CDR3 comprises 16 residues. The full variable domain, its missing parts supplied by reference TRBV7-3 and TRBJ2-1, is GAGVSQTPSNKVTEKGKYVELRCDPISGHTALYWYRQSLGQGPEFLIYFQGTGAADDSGLPNDRFFAVRPEGSVSTLKIQRTERGDSAVYLCASSPTLGPVYNEQFFGPGTRLTVL.

V is TRBV10-2 and J is TRBJ1-5; D is perhaps TRBD1 (6 bases). Germline V gene data show CDR1 as WSHSY and CDR2 as SAAADI. This CDR3 is built from 13 residues. Trimming removed 4 bases from V and 4 bases from J, with 8 bases in between. The CDR3 region is CASSAGQNQPQHF. In DNA form, the CDR3 reads TGCGCCAGCAGTGCTGGACAGAATCAGCCCCAGCATTTT.

The CDR3 loop reads CASSQVGPSTGELFF. CDR3 bases: TGCGCCAGCAGCCAAGTTGGGCCGAGCACCGGGGAGCTGTTTTTT. The genes are TRBV4-1 and TRBJ2-2; D is ambiguous. CDR1 is MGHRA, CDR2 YSYEKL, per germline. The V gene lost 1 base and the J gene lost 4 bases, with 10 bases spanning the gap. This CDR3 spans 15 amino acids.